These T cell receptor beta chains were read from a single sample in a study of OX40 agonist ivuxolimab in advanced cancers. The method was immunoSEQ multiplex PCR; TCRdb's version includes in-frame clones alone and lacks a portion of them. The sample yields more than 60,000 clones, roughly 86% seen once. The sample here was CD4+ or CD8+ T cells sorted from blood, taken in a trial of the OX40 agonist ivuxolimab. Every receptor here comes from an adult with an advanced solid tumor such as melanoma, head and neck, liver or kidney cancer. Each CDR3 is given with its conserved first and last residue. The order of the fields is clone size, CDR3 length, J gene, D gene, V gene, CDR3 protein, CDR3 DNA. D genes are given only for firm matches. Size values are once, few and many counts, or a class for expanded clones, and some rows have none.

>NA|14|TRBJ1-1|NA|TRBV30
CAWSVPRTLKGAFF
TGTGCCTGGAGTGTACCACGGACACTCAAAGGAGCTTTCTTT
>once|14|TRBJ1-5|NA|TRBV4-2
CASSQDWGNQPQHF
TGTGCCAGCAGCCAAGATTGGGGGAATCAGCCCCAGCATTTT
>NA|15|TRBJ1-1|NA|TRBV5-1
CASSLSSVLNTEAFF
TGCGCCAGCAGCTTGTCCTCCGTACTCAACACTGAAGCTTTCTTT
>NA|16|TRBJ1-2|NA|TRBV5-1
CASSLAPLTGNYGYTF
TGCGCCAGCAGCTTGGCCCCCCTAACAGGGAACTATGGCTACACCTTC
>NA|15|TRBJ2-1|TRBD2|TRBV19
CASSATSGGENEQFF
TGTGCCAGTAGTGCAACTAGCGGGGGAGAGAATGAGCAGTTCTTC
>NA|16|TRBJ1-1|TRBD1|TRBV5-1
CASSFKSGQGNTEAFF
TGCGCCAGCAGCTTTAAGTCGGGACAGGGAAACACTGAAGCTTTCTTT
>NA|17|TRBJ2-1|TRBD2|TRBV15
CATSSPNRGGPYNEQFF
TGTGCCACCAGCAGCCCGAATCGGGGGGGACCTTACAATGAGCAGTTCTTC
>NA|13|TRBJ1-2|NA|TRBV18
CASSPQGDYGYTF
TGTGCCAGCTCACCCCAGGGTGACTATGGCTACACCTTC
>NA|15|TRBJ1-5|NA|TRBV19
CASSNQMWVNQPQHF
TGTGCCAGTAGTAACCAGATGTGGGTCAATCAGCCCCAGCATTTT
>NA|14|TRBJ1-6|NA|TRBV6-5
CASSGGSPNSPLHF
TGTGCCAGCAGCGGGGGCAGTCCTAATTCACCCCTCCACTTT
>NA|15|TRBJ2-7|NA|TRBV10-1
CASSESQDTHYEQYF
TGCGCCAGCAGTGAGTCCCAGGACACTCACTACGAGCAGTACTTC
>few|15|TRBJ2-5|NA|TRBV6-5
CASSPLGRGRETQYF
TGTGCCAGCAGCCCCCTGGGCAGGGGAAGGGAGACCCAGTACTTC
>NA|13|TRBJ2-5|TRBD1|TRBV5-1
CASSWTGQETQYF
TGCGCCAGCAGCTGGACAGGCCAAGAGACCCAGTACTTC
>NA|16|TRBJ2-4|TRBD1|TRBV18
CASSPRTGWGKNIQYF
TGTGCCAGCTCACCGAGGACAGGGTGGGGCAAAAACATTCAGTACTTC
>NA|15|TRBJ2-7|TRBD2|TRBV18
CASTAAGDWGGEQYF
TGTGCCAGCACAGCCGCGGGGGACTGGGGAGGGGAGCAGTACTTC
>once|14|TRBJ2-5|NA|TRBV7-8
CASSPARDKKTQYF
TGTGCCAGCAGCCCAGCACGGGACAAGAAGACCCAGTACTTC
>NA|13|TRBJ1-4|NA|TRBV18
CASSPGRNEKLFF
TGTGCCAGCTCACCTGGTCGAAATGAAAAACTGTTTTTT
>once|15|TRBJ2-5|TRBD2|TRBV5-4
CASSLTSGGQETQYF
TGTGCCAGCAGCCTGACTAGCGGGGGGCAAGAGACCCAGTACTTC
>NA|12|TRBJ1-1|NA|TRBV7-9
CASSLHSTEAFF
TGTGCCAGCAGCTTGCACAGCACTGAAGCTTTCTTT
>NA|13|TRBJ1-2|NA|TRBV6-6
CASSSTGFSGYTF
TGTGCCAGCAGTTCCACAGGGTTTTCGGGCTACACCTTC
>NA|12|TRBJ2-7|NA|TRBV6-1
CASSISTGEQYF
TGTGCCAGCAGTATATCGACGGGGGAGCAGTACTTC
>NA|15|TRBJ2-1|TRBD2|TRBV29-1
CSVNVGGGSYNEQFF
TGCAGCGTAAACGTCGGGGGGGGTTCCTACAATGAGCAGTTCTTC
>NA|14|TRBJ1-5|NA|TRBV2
CASSVGWGNQPQHF
TGTGCCAGCAGTGTAGGTTGGGGCAATCAGCCCCAGCATTTT
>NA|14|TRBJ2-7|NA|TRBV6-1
CASSEARRLYEQYF
TGTGCCAGCAGTGAAGCGCGTAGGCTTTACGAGCAGTACTTC